The next 14 T cell receptor beta chains were all read from a single sample in a study of blood T cell repertoires in COVID-19. Assay: immunoSEQ multiplex PCR; the TCRdb copy retains only in-frame clones and omits some. The data contain approximately 52,000 clones, roughly nine tenths of them singletons. The specimen was peripheral blood. Receptors originate from a human donor with active COVID-19. The donor label of this sample is uncertain.

V is TRBV18 and J is TRBJ2-3; no definite D call. CDR3 length equals 12 residues. Germline values: CDR1 KGHSH, CDR2 LQKENI. The ends were cut back, 6 bases at V and 4 bases at J, with 8 bases in the middle. DNA for the CDR3: TGTGCCAGCTCTCGCCCAGCAGATACGCAGTATTTT. It is translated as CASSRPADTQYF.

V and J are TRBV4-3 and TRBJ1-2; D is unresolved. The CDR3 contains 13 residues. V was trimmed by 0 bases and J by 4 bases, leaving 6 bases between them. The V gene's germline CDR1 is LGHNA and CDR2 YSLEER. CDR3 residues: CASSQDSLYGYTF. The CDR3 coding sequence is TGCGCCAGCAGCCAAGATAGTCTCTATGGCTACACCTTC.

The genes are TRBV6-5 and TRBJ2-7; 10 bases are shared with TRBD1. The CDR3 spans 15 residues. Germline-derived CDR1 and CDR2 are MNHEY and SVGAGI. The ends lost 2 bases at V and 3 bases at J; junction bases unmatched: 4. In DNA form, the CDR3 reads TGTGCCAGCAGTTACGCCCGGGACAGGGGCTACGAGCAGTACTTC. It encodes CASSYARDRGYEQYF.

The chain joins TRBV6-2 or TRBV6-3 to TRBJ2-4; tentative D call: TRBD2 (5 bases). The CDR3 sequence is 17 residues long. V lost 2 bases, J lost 0 bases, and 14 bases lay in between. The germline V gene has CDR1 MNHEY and CDR2 SVGEGT. The CDR3 region is CASSYGGGGLAKNIQYF. CDR3 DNA sequence: TGTGCCAGCAGTTACGGAGGCGGAGGACTAGCCAAAAACATTCAGTACTTC.

J is TRBJ1-2 and V is TRBV2, with D perhaps TRBD1 (6 bases). CDR1 and CDR2 (germline): SNHLY, FYNNEI. V lost 4 bases to trimming and J lost 6 bases, with 24 bases between them. This CDR3 has 17 amino acids. Here the CDR3 reads CASSAVRGPVVVDGYTF. The CDR3 nucleotides are TGTGCCAGCAGTGCGGTCAGGGGTCCGGTCGTCGTCGATGGCTACACCTTC.

The J gene is TRBJ2-7, the V gene TRBV4-3, with D possibly TRBD1 on 5 matching bases. Looked up from germline, CDR1 is LGHNA and CDR2 is YSLEER. The CDR3 loop spans 15 amino acids. Between the trimmed V and J ends, which lost 0 bases and 3 bases, there was a span of 12 bases. The CDR3 is CASSQEAEGDYEQYF. In nucleotides, the CDR3 is TGCGCCAGCAGCCAAGAGGCAGAAGGGGACTACGAGCAGTACTTC.

The chain has TRBV2 and TRBJ1-2; 9 bases are a match to TRBD1. V lost 6 bases and J lost 6; bases outside the gene matches: 8. The length of the CDR3 is 14 residues. Germline V gives CDR1 SNHLY, CDR2 FYNNEI. The CDR3 DNA reads TGTGCCAGCAGCGTGGGACAGGGTTTAGATGGCTACACCTTC. It encodes CASSVGQGLDGYTF.

CDR3 sequence (DNA): TGCGCCAGCAGCTTGGCCCCAGGACAGAATCAGCCCCAGCATTTT. Its translation is CASSLAPGQNQPQHF. J is TRBJ1-5 and V is TRBV5-1; TRBD1 is a possible D gene (6 bases). V was clipped by 0 bases and J by 4 bases, with 11 bases between them. Germline V gene data show CDR1 as SGHRS and CDR2 as YFSETQ. This CDR3 has 15 residues. Filled out from reference TRBV5-1 and TRBJ1-5, the complete variable domain reads KAGVTQTPRYLIKTRGQQVTLSCSPISGHRSVSWYQQTPGQGLQFLFEYFSETQRNKGNFPGRFSGRQFSNSRSEMNVSTLELGDSALYLCASSLAPGQNQPQHFGDGTRLSIL.

This chain uses TRBV3-1 (or the pseudogene TRBV3-2) with TRBJ2-2; 7 positions agree with TRBD2. Germline-derived CDR1 and CDR2 are LGHDT and YNNKEL (reference sequence). The CDR3 has 14 residues. The V and J ends lost 5 bases and 3 bases, in that order; junction bases with no gene match: 3. The CDR3 here is CASSWGRDTGELFF. The CDR3 DNA reads TGTGCCAGCAGCTGGGGGAGGGACACCGGGGAGCTGTTTTTT.

The chain combines TRBV7-6 with TRBJ2-2, with D tentatively TRBD1 (6 bases). Trimming took 5 bases from V and 0 from J, leaving 10 bases between them. Germline V CDR1 and CDR2: SGHVS, FNYEAQ. This CDR3 comprises 15 residues. The CDR3 sequence: CASSPRTANTGELFF. CDR3 nucleotides: TGTGCCAGCAGCCCTAGGACAGCGAACACCGGGGAGCTGTTTTTT.

The chain links TRBV5-8 to TRBJ1-2, with a possible D match to TRBD1 (5 bases). The CDR3 is 15 residues long. Trimming shortened V by 0 bases and J by 4 bases, and 13 bases separated the two germline ends. Germline V gene lookup returns CDR1 SGHTS and CDR2 YDEGEE. The CDR3 region is CASSLGVKGVYGYTF. The CDR3 region has the DNA TGTGCCAGCAGCTTGGGTGTCAAAGGGGTCTATGGCTACACCTTC.

The chain is built from TRBV29-1 and TRBJ2-3, with TRBD2 matching 15 bases. CDR3 size: 16 residues. Germline V gene data show CDR1 as SQVTM and CDR2 as ANQGSEA. Trimming removed 5 bases from V and 2 bases from J; junction bases left unmatched: 5. CDR3 in amino acids: CSVIGLAGGPTDTQYF. DNA of the CDR3: TGCAGCGTTATAGGACTAGCGGGGGGGCCCACAGATACGCAGTATTTT.

J is TRBJ1-5 and V is TRBV6-5; no clear D gene. The CDR3 totals 13 residues. Germline-derived CDR1 and CDR2 are MNHEY and SVGAGI. The V end was cut by 1 base, the J end by 4 bases, with 5 bases between. CDR3 nucleotides: TGTGCCAGCAGTTACTATCGTAATCAGCCCCAGCATTTT. Its translation: CASSYYRNQPQHF.

The chain uses TRBV3-1 (or the pseudogene TRBV3-2) and TRBJ2-3; D not resolved. The CDR3 runs 14 residues. Trimming shortened V by 1 base and J by 2 bases, and 7 bases separated the two germline ends. The germline gives CDR1 LGHDT, CDR2 YNNKEL (reference sequence). The CDR3 here is CASSQGLVTDTQYF. The DNA for the CDR3 is TGTGCCAGCAGCCAAGGCCTAGTCACAGATACGCAGTATTTT.